The sample holds a few counts of the clone carrying this T cell receptor beta chain. Its antigen is not known. This sample was included in a study of CD8 T cells in ankylosing spondylitis. Study-wide points: Earlier literature documents some of the motif variants in reactive arthritis synovial fluid and blood. Ankylosing spondylitis blood appeared to be characterized by a TCR beta motif of about 8 highly homologous variants.

TCRdb redid the calling of the 5' RACE reads with MiXCR, one entry per CDR3 protein. Of about 540,000 distinct CDR3 sequences in the sample, roughly 13% were seen once. The CDR3 has 14 amino acids. Trimming stripped 4 bases from V and 4 bases from J, with 11 bases between. Germline-derived CDR1 and CDR2 are SEHNR and FQNEAQ (reference sequence). Sequencing was done on a sample of blood, either unsorted or a sorted T cell fraction (not recorded which). This clonotype was sampled from a male donor with ankylosing spondylitis. This chain uses TRBV7-9 with TRBJ1-5; D gene uncertain. The CDR3 sequence: CASSSWAGNQPQHF. The CDR3 bases are TGTGCCAGCAGCTCCTGGGCGGGTAATCAGCCCCAGCATTTT.